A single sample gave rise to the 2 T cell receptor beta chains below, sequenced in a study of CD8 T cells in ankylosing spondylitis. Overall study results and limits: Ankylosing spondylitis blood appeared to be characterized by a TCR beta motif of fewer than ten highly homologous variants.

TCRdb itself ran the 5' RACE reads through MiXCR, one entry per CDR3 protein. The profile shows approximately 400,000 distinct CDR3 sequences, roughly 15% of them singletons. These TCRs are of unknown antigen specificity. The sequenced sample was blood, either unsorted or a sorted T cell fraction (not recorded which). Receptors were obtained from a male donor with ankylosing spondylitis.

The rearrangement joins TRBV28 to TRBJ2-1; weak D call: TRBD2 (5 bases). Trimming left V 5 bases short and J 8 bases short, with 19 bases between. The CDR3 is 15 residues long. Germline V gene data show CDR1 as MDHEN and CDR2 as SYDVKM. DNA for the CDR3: TGTGCCAGCAGTCCCCCTGGAGGATTCGGGGATGAGCAGTTCTTC. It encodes CASSPPGGFGDEQFF.

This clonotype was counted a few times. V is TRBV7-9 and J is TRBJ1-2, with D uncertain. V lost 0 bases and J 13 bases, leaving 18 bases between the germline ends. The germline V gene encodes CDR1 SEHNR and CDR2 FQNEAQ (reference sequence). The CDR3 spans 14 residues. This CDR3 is CASSLALEIAAFTF. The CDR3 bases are TGTGCCAGCAGCTTAGCCCTAGAGATAGCCGCTTTCACCTTC.